This T cell receptor beta chain was obtained from a study of cytomegalovirus exposure and HLA in healthy donors. Whole-study findings and limits: In a later analysis, compared with equally common non-associated chains, HLA-associated beta chains were more expanded. The study designated 150 or so TCR beta chains cytomegalovirus-associated. With high specificity and sensitivity, the classifier reportedly diagnosed cytomegalovirus status.

Worth noting for this clone: Its antigen is unidentified.

Germline assignment: CDR1 SGHTA and CDR2 FQGNSA. The CDR3 totals 14 residues. The J segment lost 6 bases and the V segment lost 5 bases, leaving 10 bases of the junction unmatched. Primers for the PCR totalled 60 Vbeta and 13 Jbeta. Sequencing used immunoSEQ multiplex PCR; TCRdb keeps in-frame clones, though not all of them. The sample comprises 150,000 to 200,000 clones, 60% to 80% of which are singletons, and about 7.7% rests with the top ten. The J gene is TRBJ2-7, the V gene TRBV7-2, with TRBD1 matching 7 bases. Sequencing used PBMCs. This sequence originates from a woman between 40 and 55 years old in good health and CMV-seropositive. The CDR3 DNA reads as TGTGCCAGCAGCCCACAGGGGACCCACGGCGAGCAGTACTTC. It encodes CASSPQGTHGEQYF.